These 28 T cell receptor beta chains share one sample of origin, sequenced in a study of glioma-infiltrating T cells after dendritic cell vaccination. Regarding time point: after dendritic cell vaccination, including at tumor progression/relapse. The repertoire was sequenced with immunoSEQ multiplex PCR; TCRdb's copy has only in-frame clones and lacks some. Seen here are tens of thousands of clones, 80% to 90% observed once, and the top ten hold approximately 2.1%. This specimen was blood, taken after dendritic cell vaccination. These receptors were obtained from a human donor with glioblastoma.

V is TRBV5-1 and J is TRBJ2-5, with 13 positions matching TRBD2. Germline CDR1 is SGHRS and CDR2 is YFSETQ. The V and J ends lost 4 bases and 1 base, in that order; junction bases with no gene match: 7. The CDR3 is 17 amino acids. CDR3 bases: TGCGCCAGCAGCGGGGGGAGACTAGCGGGGGGCCAAGAGACCCAGTACTTC. This sequence encodes CASSGGRLAGGQETQYF.

The V and J genes are TRBV29-1 and TRBJ2-6; 12 positions match TRBD1. Unmatched junction bases numbered 11, after V lost 5 bases and J lost 3 bases. This CDR3 is 18 amino acids long. Per germline, CDR1 SQVTM and CDR2 ANQGSEA. In nucleotides, the CDR3 is TGCAGCGTTCTCTCACGGGGACAGGGGGCGCATGGGGCCAACGTCCTGACTTTC. Protein product: CSVLSRGQGAHGANVLTF.

This clone has just one count. The chain carries TRBV5-6 and TRBJ1-5; 7 bases align to TRBD1. The germline V gene has CDR1 SGHDT and CDR2 YYEEEE. The CDR3 totals 16 residues. V shed 1 base, J shed 4 bases, and the junction held 8 bases outside the gene matches. CDR3 nucleotides: TGTGCCAGCAGCTTGAGATCCGGGACAGCTAATCAGCCCCAGCATTTT. This gives the protein CASSLRSGTANQPQHF. Supplemented by reference TRBV5-6 and TRBJ1-5, the full variable domain reads DAGVTQSPTHLIKTRGQQVTLRCSPKSGHDTVSWYQQALGQGPQFIFQYYEEEERQRGNFPDRFSGHQFPNYSSELNVNALLLGDSALYLCASSLRSGTANQPQHFGDGTRLSIL.

This rearrangement joins TRBV19 to TRBJ2-3; TRBD1 matches at 8 bases. CDR3 length: 15 amino acids. The germline V gene encodes CDR1 LNHDA and CDR2 SQIVND (reference sequence). J was trimmed by 3 bases and V by 6 bases; bases with no gene match: 8. The CDR3 sequence: CASSTGQGLTDTQYF. The DNA of the CDR3 is TGTGCCAGTAGCACAGGACAGGGTCTAACAGATACGCAGTATTTT.

The CDR3 loop reads CASSPPGQGFGTIYF. The CDR3 DNA reads TGTGCCAGCAGCCCCCCGGGACAGGGATTCGGCACCATATATTTT. This sequence joins TRBV7-2 and TRBJ1-3; 9 nucleotides match TRBD1. This CDR3 contains 15 residues. V gave up 5 bases and J gave up 9 bases; unmatched junction bases: 11. Germline V gene sequence: CDR1 SGHTA, CDR2 FQGNSA.

V gene TRBV28 combines with J gene TRBJ2-7; the match to TRBD2 covers 10 bases. This CDR3 region has 16 residues. The trim removed 8 bases at V and 5 bases at J, leaving 15 bases unmatched. Per the germline V gene, CDR1 is MDHEN and CDR2 is SYDVKM. This chain's CDR3 is CASLTAAGGPRNEQYF. DNA of the CDR3: TGTGCCAGCCTCACCGCAGCGGGGGGGCCGAGAAACGAGCAGTACTTC.

The V call is TRBV7-8, the J call TRBJ1-4, with TRBD1 identical over 11 bases. The CDR3 is 16 residues long. The germline gives CDR1 SGHVS, CDR2 FQNEAQ. With V trimmed by 0 bases and J by 10 bases, 7 bases remained unmatched. DNA of the CDR3: TGTGCCAGCAGCTTAGCTGGGACAGGGGGGAGTGGAAAACTGTTTTTT. It specifies CASSLAGTGGSGKLFF.

The rearrangement joins TRBV2 to TRBJ1-1; TRBD1 agrees at 8 bases. Germline assignment: CDR1 SNHLY and CDR2 FYNNEI. The CDR3 is made up of 14 amino acids. V gave up 3 bases and J gave up 4 bases; unmatched junction bases: 4. The CDR3 bases are TGTGCCAGCAGTGACGGACAGGGTAGCACTGAAGCTTTCTTT. Encoded protein: CASSDGQGSTEAFF.

The chain links TRBV2 to TRBJ2-6; D perhaps matches TRBD2 (6 bases). Between the trimmed V and J ends, which lost 8 bases and 0 bases, there was a span of 20 bases. The CDR3 extends over 18 amino acids. Germline values: CDR1 SNHLY, CDR2 FYNNEI. CDR3 bases: TGTGCCAGCTCAATTGTTCGGAGGACTAACTCTGGGGCCAACGTCCTGACTTTC. This gives the protein CASSIVRRTNSGANVLTF.

This clone turned up a few times. The rearrangement uses TRBV28 and TRBJ2-1; 9 bases match TRBD2. CDR3 length: 19 amino acids. The trim removed 6 bases at V and 8 bases at J, leaving 23 bases unmatched. The germline V gene has CDR1 MDHEN and CDR2 SYDVKM. CDR3: CASSAPGGSRGGDFYEQFF. CDR3 DNA: TGTGCCAGCAGCGCCCCGGGCGGGTCGCGGGGGGGCGACTTTTATGAGCAGTTCTTC.

V gene TRBV5-6 combines with J gene TRBJ2-3; 8 nucleotides match TRBD2. V shed 3 bases, J shed 1 base, and the junction held 4 bases outside the gene matches. Looked up from germline, CDR1 is SGHDT and CDR2 is YYEEEE. The CDR3 sequence is 15 residues long. This chain's CDR3 is CASSSRGGGTDTQYF. Written as DNA, the CDR3 is TGTGCCAGCAGCTCACGGGGGGGCGGCACAGATACGCAGTATTTT.

The J gene is TRBJ1-2, the V gene TRBV2, with TRBD1 matching 10 bases. The ends lost 5 bases at V and 7 bases at J; junction bases unmatched: 13. Germline V gene sequence: CDR1 SNHLY, CDR2 FYNNEI. The CDR3 runs to 16 residues. The CDR3 DNA reads TGTGCCAGCAGTTCTCAGTGGGGGACAGGGGTATCTGGCTACACCTTC. Translating gives CASSSQWGTGVSGYTF.

The chain couples TRBV6-1 to TRBJ2-1; 12 nucleotides align to TRBD2. Per germline, CDR1 MNHNS and CDR2 SASEGT. The J segment lost 8 bases and the V segment lost 4 bases, leaving 6 bases of the junction unmatched. The length of the CDR3 is 15 residues. CDR3 in DNA: TGTGCCAGCAGTGCTAGCGGGAGGGCCATCGATGAGCAGTTCTTC. As protein: CASSASGRAIDEQFF.

This chain connects TRBV6-6 to TRBJ2-3, with D unresolved. The CDR3 runs to 15 residues. V lost 4 bases and J 0 bases, leaving 11 bases between the germline ends. CDR1 and CDR2 from the germline V gene are MNHNY and SVGAGI (reference sequence). The DNA for the CDR3 is TGTGCCAGCAGTTTCTACCTCCCTAGCACAGATACGCAGTATTTT. Its protein is CASSFYLPSTDTQYF.

V usage is TRBV7-9 and J usage is TRBJ2-5, with 7 bases that match TRBD2. The CDR3 contains 15 residues. CDR1 is SEHNR, CDR2 FQNEAQ, per germline (reference sequence). Trimming cost V 6 bases and J 5 bases; bases outside gene matches: 12. CDR3 nucleotides: TGTGCCAGCAGAATATTGGGGGGGTCTGGTGAGACCCAGTACTTC. Encoded protein: CASRILGGSGETQYF.

The CDR3, as DNA: TGTGCCACCGGGACAGAAAATGAAAAACTGTTTTTT. Translating it yields CATGTENEKLFF. The chain uses TRBV15 and TRBJ1-4, with 7 nucleotides matching TRBD1. This CDR3 region has 12 residues. The germline V gene encodes CDR1 LNHNV and CDR2 YYDKDF (reference sequence). V gave up 8 bases and J gave up 5 bases; unmatched junction bases: 2.

The genes are TRBV28 and TRBJ1-1; maybe TRBD1 (5 bases). V was trimmed by 5 bases and J by 0 bases, leaving 13 bases between them. Germline V gives CDR1 MDHEN, CDR2 SYDVKM. CDR3 size: 15 residues. Here the CDR3 DNA reads TGTGCCAGCAGTACCAGACAGTTCATGAACACTGAAGCTTTCTTT. It codes for CASSTRQFMNTEAFF.

The chain links TRBV20-1 to TRBJ2-1, with D perhaps TRBD1 (6 bases). V was cut by 5 bases and J by 7 bases, with 9 bases left in between. The CDR3 runs to 11 residues. The germline gives CDR1 DFQATT, CDR2 SNEGSKA (reference sequence). CDR3 residues: CSASRGNEQFF. CDR3 in DNA: TGCAGTGCTTCTAGGGGGAATGAGCAGTTCTTC.

The rearrangement uses TRBV6-1 and TRBJ2-7, with 13 bases aligning to TRBD2. Germline V gives CDR1 MNHNS, CDR2 SASEGT. CDR3 length: 15 amino acids. The trim removed 1 base at V and 6 bases at J, leaving 3 bases unmatched. CDR3 region: CASSEGTSGSSEQYV. CDR3 nucleotides: TGTGCCAGCAGTGAAGGGACTAGCGGGAGCTCCGAGCAGTACGTC.

The J gene is TRBJ2-7, the V gene TRBV6-5; the D is unclear. The V and J ends lost 2 bases and 3 bases respectively, with 11 bases between them. The CDR3 contains 14 residues. From germline, CDR1 is MNHEY and CDR2 SVGAGI. CDR3 protein: CASSYHRLVYEQYF. The DNA of the CDR3 is TGTGCCAGCAGTTACCATAGGCTAGTCTACGAGCAGTACTTC.

The chain is built from TRBV4-1 and TRBJ2-1, with TRBD2 matching over 7 bases. The germline V gene encodes CDR1 MGHRA and CDR2 YSYEKL. There are 19 residues in the CDR3. Trimming cost V 2 bases and J 4 bases; bases outside gene matches: 17. As DNA, the CDR3 is TGCGCCAGCAGCCAAAAATGGGTCGAGGGGAGGGCCCCTTACAATGAGCAGTTCTTC. Protein sequence: CASSQKWVEGRAPYNEQFF.

J is TRBJ2-5 and V is TRBV15, with D unclear. V dropped 6 bases and J dropped 5 bases, with 19 bases sitting between them. The CDR3 length is 15 residues. The germline gives CDR1 LNHNV, CDR2 YYDKDF (reference sequence). This CDR3 is CATREFLRPWETQYF. The CDR3 region has the DNA TGTGCCACCAGGGAATTTTTGCGGCCCTGGGAGACCCAGTACTTC. Combining the CDR3 with reference TRBV15 and TRBJ2-5 gives the whole variable domain DAMVIQNPRYQVTQFGKPVTLSCSQTLNHNVMYWYQQKSSQAPKLLFHYYDKDFNNEADTPDNFQSRRPNTSFCFLDIRSPGLGDTAMYLCATREFLRPWETQYFGPGTRLLVL.

The chain joins TRBV7-8 to TRBJ2-1, with 7 bases that match TRBD2. This CDR3 region has 16 residues. The germline V gene has CDR1 SGHVS and CDR2 FQNEAQ. The V gene end was trimmed by 5 bases and the J gene end by 7 bases; junction bases not matched to a gene: 14. This CDR3 reads CASSPSAAGVINEQFF. Here the CDR3 DNA reads TGTGCCAGCAGCCCCTCCGCTGCGGGAGTGATAAATGAGCAGTTCTTC.

V and J are TRBV9 and TRBJ1-1, with unresolved D. The V gene's germline CDR1 is SGDLS and CDR2 YYNGEE. The V and J ends lost 0 bases and 4 bases respectively, with 10 bases between them. The CDR3 consists of 14 residues. In nucleotides, the CDR3 is TGTGCCAGCAGCGTAGGCAGTACGGGCACTGAAGCTTTCTTT. Its translation is CASSVGSTGTEAFF.

The V call is TRBV29-1, the J call TRBJ1-2; D might be TRBD1 (6 bases). Germline V lookup: CDR1 SQVTM, CDR2 ANQGSEA. With 2 bases removed from V and 8 bases from J, the gap between germline ends came to 18 bases. The CDR3 spans 14 residues. The CDR3 sequence is CSVESYRDAEGYTF. CDR3 DNA sequence: TGCAGCGTTGAATCTTACAGGGATGCGGAAGGCTACACCTTC. The full variable domain, its missing parts supplied by reference TRBV29-1 and TRBJ1-2, is SAVISQKPSRDICQRGTSLTIQCQVDSQVTMMFWYRQQPGQSLTLIATANQGSEATYESGFVIDKFPISRPNLTFSTLTVSNMSPEDSSIYLCSVESYRDAEGYTFGSGTRLTVV.

This chain connects TRBV7-9 to TRBJ2-2; TRBD2 might be the D (6 bases). V lost 8 bases, J lost 4 bases, and 20 bases lay in between. Germline V gene lookup returns CDR1 SEHNR and CDR2 FQNEAQ (reference sequence). The CDR3 is 16 amino acids. Written as DNA, the CDR3 is TGTGCCAGCGGAAAGGGACTCGCGTCTTCCACCGGGGAGCTGTTTTTT. Amino acids: CASGKGLASSTGELFF. The full variable domain, completed using reference TRBV7-9 and TRBJ2-2, is DTGVSQNPRHKITKRGQNVTFRCDPISEHNRLYWYRQTLGQGPEFLTYFQNEAQLEKSRLLSDRFSAERPKGSFSTLEIQRTEQGDSAMYLCASGKGLASSTGELFFGEGSRLTVL.

Only a few counts were recorded for this clone. The V gene is TRBV2, the J gene TRBJ1-1, with D perhaps TRBD1 (6 bases). The V end was cut by 6 bases, the J end by 7 bases, with 12 bases between. This CDR3 contains 12 residues. The germline V gene encodes CDR1 SNHLY and CDR2 FYNNEI. DNA for the CDR3: TGTGCCAGCAGAAGACAGGACGATGAAGCTTTCTTT. Translated, it gives CASRRQDDEAFF.

This chain joins TRBV19 and TRBJ2-7; the D gene is possibly TRBD2 (6 bases). This CDR3 region has 15 residues. Deletions cut 7 bases from V and 2 bases from J, with 18 bases between. Germline CDR1 and CDR2: LNHDA and SQIVND (reference sequence). In nucleotides, the CDR3 is TGTGCCAGTACCAGCGGGCGGGGTGATACCTACGAGCAGTACTTC. Protein sequence: CASTSGRGDTYEQYF.